These 2 T cell receptor beta chains originate from one sample sequenced in a study of blood T cell repertoires in COVID-19 (dated by TCRdb to about 2020). Receptor libraries were prepared by the immunoSEQ multiplex PCR assay. This immuneACCESS table, as held by TCRdb, lists in-frame sequences with V and J called but not all clones. Of the missing ones, under half trace to an unresolved V gene in checked studies; the others have no known cause. This sample lists more than 70,000 clones; 75% to 90% were detected once. Of the sample, approximately 1.2% falls within the top ten clones. What was sequenced was peripheral blood. These receptors were collected from a man at least 80 years old with active or convalescent COVID-19.

This chain connects TRBV18 to TRBJ2-6; no clear D gene. Trimming cost V 3 bases and J 4 bases, with 10 bases left between them. The germline CDR1 and CDR2 sequences are KGHSH and LQKENI. The CDR3 has 15 amino acids. CDR3 in DNA: TGTGCCAGCTCACCTTCTGGCCTCGGGGCCAACGTCCTGACTTTC. This sequence encodes CASSPSGLGANVLTF.

The CDR3 bases are TGTGCCAGTAGTAGGACTCCGGGACAGGGGAATTCACCCCTCCACTTT. Protein sequence: CASSRTPGQGNSPLHF. The gene calls are TRBV19 and TRBJ1-6; TRBD1 aligns across 10 bases. Looked up from germline, CDR1 is LNHDA and CDR2 is SQIVND (reference sequence). The CDR3 length is 16 residues. With 4 bases clipped from V and 7 bases from J, the junction kept 7 bases outside the gene matches.